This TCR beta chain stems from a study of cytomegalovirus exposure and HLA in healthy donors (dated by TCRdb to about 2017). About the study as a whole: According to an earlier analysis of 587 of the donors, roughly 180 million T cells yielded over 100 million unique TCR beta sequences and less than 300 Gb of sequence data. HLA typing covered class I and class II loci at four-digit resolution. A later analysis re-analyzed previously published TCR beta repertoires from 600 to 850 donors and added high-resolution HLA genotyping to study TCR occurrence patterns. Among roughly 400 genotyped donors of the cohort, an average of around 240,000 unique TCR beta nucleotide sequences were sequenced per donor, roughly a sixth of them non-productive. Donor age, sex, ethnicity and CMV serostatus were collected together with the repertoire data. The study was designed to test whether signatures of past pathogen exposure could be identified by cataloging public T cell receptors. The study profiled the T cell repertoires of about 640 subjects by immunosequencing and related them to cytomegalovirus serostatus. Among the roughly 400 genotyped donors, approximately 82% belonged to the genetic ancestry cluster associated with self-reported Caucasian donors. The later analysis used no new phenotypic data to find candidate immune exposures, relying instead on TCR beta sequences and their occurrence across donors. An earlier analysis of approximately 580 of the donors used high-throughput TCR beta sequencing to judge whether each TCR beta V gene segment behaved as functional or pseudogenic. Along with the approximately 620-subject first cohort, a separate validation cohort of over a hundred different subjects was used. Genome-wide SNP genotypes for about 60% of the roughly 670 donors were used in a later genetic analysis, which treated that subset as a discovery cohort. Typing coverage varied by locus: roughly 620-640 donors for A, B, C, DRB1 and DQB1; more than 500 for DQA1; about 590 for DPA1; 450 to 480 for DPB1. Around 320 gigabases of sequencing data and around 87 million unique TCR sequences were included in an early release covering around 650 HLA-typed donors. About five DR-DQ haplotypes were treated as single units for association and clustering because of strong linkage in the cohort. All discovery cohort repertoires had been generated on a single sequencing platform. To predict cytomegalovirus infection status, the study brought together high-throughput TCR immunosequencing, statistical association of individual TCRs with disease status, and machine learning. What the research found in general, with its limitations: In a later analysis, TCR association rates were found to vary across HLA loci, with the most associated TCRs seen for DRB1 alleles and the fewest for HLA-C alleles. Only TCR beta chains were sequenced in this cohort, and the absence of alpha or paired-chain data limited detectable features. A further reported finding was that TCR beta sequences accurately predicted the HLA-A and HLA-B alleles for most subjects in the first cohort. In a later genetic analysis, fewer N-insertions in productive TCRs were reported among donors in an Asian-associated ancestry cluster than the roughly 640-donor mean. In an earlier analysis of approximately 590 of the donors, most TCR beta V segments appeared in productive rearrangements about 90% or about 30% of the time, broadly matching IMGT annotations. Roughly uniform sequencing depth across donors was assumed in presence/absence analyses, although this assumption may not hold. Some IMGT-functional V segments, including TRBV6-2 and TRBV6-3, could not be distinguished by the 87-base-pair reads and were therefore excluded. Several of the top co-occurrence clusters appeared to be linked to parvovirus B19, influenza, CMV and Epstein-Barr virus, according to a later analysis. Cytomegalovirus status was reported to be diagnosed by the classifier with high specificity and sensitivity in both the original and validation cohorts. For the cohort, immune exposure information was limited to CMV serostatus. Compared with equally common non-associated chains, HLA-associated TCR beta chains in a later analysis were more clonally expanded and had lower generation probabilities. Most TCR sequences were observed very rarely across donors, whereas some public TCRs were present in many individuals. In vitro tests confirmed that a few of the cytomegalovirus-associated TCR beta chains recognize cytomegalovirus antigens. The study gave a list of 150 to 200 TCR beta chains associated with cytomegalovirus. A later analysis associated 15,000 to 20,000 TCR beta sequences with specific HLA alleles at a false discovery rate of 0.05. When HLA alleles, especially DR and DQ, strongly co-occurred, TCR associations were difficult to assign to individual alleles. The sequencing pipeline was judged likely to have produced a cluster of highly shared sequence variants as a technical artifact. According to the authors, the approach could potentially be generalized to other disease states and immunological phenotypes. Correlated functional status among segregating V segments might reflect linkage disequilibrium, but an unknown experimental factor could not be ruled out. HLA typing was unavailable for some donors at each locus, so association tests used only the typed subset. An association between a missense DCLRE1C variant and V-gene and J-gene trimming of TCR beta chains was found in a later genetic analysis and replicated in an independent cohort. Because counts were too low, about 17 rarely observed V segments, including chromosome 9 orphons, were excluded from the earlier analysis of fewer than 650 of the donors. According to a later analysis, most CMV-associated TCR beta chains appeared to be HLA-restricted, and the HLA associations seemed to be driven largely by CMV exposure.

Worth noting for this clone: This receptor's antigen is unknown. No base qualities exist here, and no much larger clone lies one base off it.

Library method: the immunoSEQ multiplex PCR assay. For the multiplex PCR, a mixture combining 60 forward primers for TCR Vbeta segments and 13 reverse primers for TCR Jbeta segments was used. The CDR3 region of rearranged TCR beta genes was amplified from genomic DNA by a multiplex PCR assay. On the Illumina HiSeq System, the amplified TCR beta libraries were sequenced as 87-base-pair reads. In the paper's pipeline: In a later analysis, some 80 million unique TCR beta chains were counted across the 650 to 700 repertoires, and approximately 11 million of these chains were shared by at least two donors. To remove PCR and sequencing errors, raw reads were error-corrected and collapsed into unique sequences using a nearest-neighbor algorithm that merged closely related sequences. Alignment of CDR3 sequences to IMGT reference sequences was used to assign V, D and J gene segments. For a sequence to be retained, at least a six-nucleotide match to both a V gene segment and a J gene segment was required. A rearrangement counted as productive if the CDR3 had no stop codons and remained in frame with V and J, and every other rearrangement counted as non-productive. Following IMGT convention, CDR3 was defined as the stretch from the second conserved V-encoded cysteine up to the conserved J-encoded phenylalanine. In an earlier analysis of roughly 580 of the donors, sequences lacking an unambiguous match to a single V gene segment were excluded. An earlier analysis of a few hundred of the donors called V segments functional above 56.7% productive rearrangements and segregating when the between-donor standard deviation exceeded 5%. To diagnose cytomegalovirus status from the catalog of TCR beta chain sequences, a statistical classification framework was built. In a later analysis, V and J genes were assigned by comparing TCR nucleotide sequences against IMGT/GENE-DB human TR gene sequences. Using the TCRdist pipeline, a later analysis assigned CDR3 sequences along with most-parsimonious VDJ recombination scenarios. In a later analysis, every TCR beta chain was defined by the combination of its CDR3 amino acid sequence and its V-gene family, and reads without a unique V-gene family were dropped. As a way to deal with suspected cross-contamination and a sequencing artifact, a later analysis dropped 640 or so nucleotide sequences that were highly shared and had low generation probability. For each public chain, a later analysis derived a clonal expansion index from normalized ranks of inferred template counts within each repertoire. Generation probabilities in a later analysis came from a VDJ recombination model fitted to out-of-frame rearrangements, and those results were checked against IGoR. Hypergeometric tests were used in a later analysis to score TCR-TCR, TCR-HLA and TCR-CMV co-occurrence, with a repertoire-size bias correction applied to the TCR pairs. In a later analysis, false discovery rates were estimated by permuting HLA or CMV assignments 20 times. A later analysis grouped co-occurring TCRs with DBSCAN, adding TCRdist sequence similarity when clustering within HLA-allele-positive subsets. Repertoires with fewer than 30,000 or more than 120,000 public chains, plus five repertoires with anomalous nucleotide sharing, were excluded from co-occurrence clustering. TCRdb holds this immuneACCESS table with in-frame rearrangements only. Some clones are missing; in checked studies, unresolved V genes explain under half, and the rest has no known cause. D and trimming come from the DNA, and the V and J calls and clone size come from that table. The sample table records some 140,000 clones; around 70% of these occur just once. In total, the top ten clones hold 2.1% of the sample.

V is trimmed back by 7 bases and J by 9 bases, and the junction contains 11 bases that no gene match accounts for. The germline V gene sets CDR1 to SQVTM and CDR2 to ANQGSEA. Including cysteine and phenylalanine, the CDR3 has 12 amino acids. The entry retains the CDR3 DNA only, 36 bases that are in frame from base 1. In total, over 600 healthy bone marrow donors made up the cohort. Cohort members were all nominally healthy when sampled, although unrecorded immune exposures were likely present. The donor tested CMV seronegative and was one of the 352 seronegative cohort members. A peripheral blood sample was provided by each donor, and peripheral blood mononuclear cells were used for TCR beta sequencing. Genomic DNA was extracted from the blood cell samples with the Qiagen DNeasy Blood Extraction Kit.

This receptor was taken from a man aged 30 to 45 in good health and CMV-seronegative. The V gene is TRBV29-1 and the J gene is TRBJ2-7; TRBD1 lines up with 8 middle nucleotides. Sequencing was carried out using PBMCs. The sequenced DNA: TGCAGCGCTGACAGGGGACGAAACGGGCAGTACTTC. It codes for CSADRGRNGQYF.